This TCR beta chain was observed in a study of memory CD8 T cells in hepatitis C reinfection. This CDR3 is 11 amino acids long. Germline V CDR1 and CDR2: ENHRY, SYGVKD. V was trimmed by 7 bases and J by 9 bases, leaving 10 bases between them. Libraries were prepared by immunoSEQ multiplex PCR; TCRdb keeps only in-frame clonotypes and omits some of them. Found here are 35,000 to 50,000 clones, roughly 90% of them singletons; the top ten hold under 1.5%. This clone has only a few counts. The sample's time point: peak reinfection, 3 to 8 weeks after reinfection detection. No in vitro expansion preceded TCR sequencing of the sorted cells. Total naive CD8 T cells were sorted as viable CD3+ CD8+ CD45RO- cells from a couple of donors.

The clonotype originates from a man aged 18 to 29 with hepatitis C virus infection. This chain joins TRBV10-3 and TRBJ2-1; no definite D call. Sequencing was performed on naive CD8+ T cells sorted from blood. CDR3 region: CAITSGAEQFF. In DNA, the CDR3 is TGTGCCATCACTTCGGGTGCTGAGCAGTTCTTC.